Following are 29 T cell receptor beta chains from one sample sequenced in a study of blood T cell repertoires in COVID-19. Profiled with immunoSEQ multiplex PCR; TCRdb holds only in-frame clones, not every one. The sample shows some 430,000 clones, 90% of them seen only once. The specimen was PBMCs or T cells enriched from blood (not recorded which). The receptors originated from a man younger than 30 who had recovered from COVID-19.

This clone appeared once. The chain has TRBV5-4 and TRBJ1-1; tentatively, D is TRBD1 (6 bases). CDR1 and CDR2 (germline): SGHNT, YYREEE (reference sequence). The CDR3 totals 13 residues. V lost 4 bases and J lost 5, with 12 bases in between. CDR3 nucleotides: TGTGCCAGCAGCCAAACAGGGTATACTGAAGCTTTCTTT. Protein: CASSQTGYTEAFF.

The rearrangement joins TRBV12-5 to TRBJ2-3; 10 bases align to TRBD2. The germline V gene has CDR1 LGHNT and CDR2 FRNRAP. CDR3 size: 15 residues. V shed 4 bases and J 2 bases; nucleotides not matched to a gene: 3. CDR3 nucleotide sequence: TGTGCTAGTGGTTCTAGCGGGAGTCCCACAGATACGCAGTATTTT. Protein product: CASGSSGSPTDTQYF.

The CDR3 DNA sequence: TGTGCCAGCAGCCAAGTGAACAGCAGACTGAACACTGAAGCTTTCTTT. Residues: CASSQVNSRLNTEAFF. The V and J genes are TRBV14 and TRBJ1-1; D gene uncertain. This CDR3 spans 16 amino acids. The ends were cut back, 1 base at V and 0 bases at J, with 12 bases in the middle. Germline V CDR1 and CDR2: SGHDN, FVKESK.

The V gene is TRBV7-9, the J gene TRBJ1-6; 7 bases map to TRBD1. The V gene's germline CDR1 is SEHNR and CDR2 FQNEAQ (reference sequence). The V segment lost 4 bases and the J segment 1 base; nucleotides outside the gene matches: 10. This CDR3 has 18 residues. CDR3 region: CASSSQGDSTSYNSPLHF. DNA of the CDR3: TGTGCCAGCAGCTCGCAAGGGGACAGTACGTCCTATAATTCACCCCTCCACTTT.

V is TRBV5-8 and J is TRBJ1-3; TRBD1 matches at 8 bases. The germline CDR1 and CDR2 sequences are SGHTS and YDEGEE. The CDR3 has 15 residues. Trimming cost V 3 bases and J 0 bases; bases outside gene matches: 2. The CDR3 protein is CASSWGQASGNTIYF. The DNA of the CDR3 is TGTGCCAGCAGCTGGGGACAGGCCTCTGGAAACACCATATATTTT.

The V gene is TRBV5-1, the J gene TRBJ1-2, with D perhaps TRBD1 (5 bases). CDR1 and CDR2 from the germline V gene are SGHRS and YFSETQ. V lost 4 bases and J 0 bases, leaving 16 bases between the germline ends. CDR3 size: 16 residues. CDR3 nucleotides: TGCGCCAGCAGCCCTATTGGGGGGGAAGCTAACTATGGCTACACCTTC. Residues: CASSPIGGEANYGYTF. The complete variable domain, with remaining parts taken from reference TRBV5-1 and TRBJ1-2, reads KAGVTQTPRYLIKTRGQQVTLSCSPISGHRSVSWYQQTPGQGLQFLFEYFSETQRNKGNFPGRFSGRQFSNSRSEMNVSTLELGDSALYLCASSPIGGEANYGYTFGSGTRLTVV.

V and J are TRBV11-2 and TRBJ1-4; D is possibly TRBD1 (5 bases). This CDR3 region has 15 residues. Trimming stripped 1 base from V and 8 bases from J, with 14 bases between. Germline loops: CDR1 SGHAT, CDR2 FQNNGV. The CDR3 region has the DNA TGTGCCAGCAGCTTAGCTGACAGTGGAGTAGAAAAACTGTTTTTT. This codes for CASSLADSGVEKLFF.

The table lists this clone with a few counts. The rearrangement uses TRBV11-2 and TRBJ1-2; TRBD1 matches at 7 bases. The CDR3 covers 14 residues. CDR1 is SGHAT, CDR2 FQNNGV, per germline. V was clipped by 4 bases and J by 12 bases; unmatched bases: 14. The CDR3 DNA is TGTGCCAGCAGCTCCCTTCGTCGGACAGGAACACACACCTTC. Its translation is CASSSLRRTGTHTF.

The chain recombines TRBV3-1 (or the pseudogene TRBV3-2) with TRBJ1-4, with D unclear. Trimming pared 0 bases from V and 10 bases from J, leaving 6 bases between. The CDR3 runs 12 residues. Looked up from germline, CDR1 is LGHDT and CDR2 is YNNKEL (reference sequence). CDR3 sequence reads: CASSQDTVKLFF. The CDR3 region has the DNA TGTGCCAGCAGCCAAGATACAGTAAAACTGTTTTTT.

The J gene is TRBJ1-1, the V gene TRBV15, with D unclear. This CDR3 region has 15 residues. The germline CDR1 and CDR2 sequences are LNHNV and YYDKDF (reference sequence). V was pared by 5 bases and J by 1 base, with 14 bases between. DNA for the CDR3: TGTGCCACCAGCGTGTCGAAAACAAAGAACACTGAAGCTTTCTTT. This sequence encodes CATSVSKTKNTEAFF. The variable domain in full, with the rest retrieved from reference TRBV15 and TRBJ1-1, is DAMVIQNPRYQVTQFGKPVTLSCSQTLNHNVMYWYQQKSSQAPKLLFHYYDKDFNNEADTPDNFQSRRPNTSFCFLDIRSPGLGDTAMYLCATSVSKTKNTEAFFGQGTRLTVV.

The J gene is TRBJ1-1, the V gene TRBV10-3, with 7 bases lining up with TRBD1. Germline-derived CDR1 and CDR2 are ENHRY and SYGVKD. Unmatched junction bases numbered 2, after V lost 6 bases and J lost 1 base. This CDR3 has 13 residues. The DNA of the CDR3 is TGTGCCATCAGCCCAGGGGGGAACACTGAAGCTTTCTTT. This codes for CAISPGGNTEAFF.

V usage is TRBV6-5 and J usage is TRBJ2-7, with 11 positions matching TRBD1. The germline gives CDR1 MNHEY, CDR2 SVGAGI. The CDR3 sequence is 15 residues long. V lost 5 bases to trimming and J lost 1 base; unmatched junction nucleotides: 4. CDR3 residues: CASSLGTGGSYEQYF. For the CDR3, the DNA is TGTGCCAGCAGTCTTGGGACAGGGGGTTCCTACGAGCAGTACTTC.

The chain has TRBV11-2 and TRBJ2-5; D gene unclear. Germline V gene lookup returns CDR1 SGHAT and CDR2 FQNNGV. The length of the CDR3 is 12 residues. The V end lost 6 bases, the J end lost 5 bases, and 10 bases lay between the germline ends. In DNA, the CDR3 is TGTGCCAGCAGTCCCGGGTGGGAGACCCAGTACTTC. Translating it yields CASSPGWETQYF. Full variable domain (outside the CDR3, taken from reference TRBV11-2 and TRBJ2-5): EAGVAQSPRYKIIEKRQSVAFWCNPISGHATLYWYQQILGQGPKLLIQFQNNGVVDDSQLPKDRFSAERLKGVDSTLKIQPAKLEDSAVYLCASSPGWETQYFGPGTRLLVL.

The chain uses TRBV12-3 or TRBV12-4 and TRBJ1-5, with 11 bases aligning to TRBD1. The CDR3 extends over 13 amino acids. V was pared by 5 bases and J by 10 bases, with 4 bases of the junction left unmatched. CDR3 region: CASSPDRGQPQHF. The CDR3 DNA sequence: TGTGCCAGCAGTCCGGACAGGGGGCAACCCCAGCATTTT.

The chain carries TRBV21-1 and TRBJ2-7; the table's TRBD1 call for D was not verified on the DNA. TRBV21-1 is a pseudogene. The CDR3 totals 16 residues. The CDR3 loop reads CASTHLGQEGTYEQYF. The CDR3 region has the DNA TGTGCCAGCACCCACCTCGGACAGGAAGGGACCTACGAGCAGTACTTC.

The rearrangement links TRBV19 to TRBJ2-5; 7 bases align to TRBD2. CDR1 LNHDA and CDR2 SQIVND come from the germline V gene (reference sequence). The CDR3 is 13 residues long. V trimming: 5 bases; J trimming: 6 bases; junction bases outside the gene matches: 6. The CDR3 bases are TGTGCCAGTAGTTTGGGAGGGCTACAGACCCAGTACTTC. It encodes CASSLGGLQTQYF.

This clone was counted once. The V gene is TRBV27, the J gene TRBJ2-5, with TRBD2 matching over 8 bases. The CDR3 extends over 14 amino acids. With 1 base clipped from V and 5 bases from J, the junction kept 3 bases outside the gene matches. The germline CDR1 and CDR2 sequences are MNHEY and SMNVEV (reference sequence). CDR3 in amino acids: CASSLLASGETQYF. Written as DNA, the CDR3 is TGTGCCAGCAGTTTATTGGCTAGCGGGGAGACCCAGTACTTC.

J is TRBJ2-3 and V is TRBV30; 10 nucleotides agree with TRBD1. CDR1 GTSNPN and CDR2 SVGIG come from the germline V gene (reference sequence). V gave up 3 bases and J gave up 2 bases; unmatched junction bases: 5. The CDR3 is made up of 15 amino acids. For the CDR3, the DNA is TGTGCCTGGAGAAGCGGGACAGGGGCCACAGATACGCAGTATTTT. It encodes CAWRSGTGATDTQYF.

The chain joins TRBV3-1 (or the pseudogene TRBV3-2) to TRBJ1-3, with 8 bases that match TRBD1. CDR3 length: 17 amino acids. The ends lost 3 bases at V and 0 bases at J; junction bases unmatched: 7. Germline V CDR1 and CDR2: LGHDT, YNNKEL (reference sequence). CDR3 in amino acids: CASSHTGGKVSGNTIYF. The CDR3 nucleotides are TGTGCCAGCAGCCACACAGGGGGAAAGGTCTCTGGAAACACCATATATTTT.

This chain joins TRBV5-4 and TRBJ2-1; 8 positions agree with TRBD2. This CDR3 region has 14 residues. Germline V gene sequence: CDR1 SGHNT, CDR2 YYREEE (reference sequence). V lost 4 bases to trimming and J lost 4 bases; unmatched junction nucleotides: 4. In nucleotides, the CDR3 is TGTGCCAGCAGCCCGGGGGGGAGGTACAATGAGCAGTTCTTC. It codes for CASSPGGRYNEQFF.

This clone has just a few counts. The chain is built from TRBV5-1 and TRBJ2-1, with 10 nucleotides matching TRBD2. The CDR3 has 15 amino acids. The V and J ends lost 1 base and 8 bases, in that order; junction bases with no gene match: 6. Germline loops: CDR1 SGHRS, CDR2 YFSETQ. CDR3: CASSLISGGPYEQFF. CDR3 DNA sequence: TGCGCCAGCAGCTTGATTAGCGGGGGGCCCTATGAGCAGTTCTTC.

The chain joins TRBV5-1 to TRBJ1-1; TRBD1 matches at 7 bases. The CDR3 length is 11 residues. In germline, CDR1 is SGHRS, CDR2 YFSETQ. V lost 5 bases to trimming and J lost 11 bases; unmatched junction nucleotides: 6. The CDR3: CASREGARAFF. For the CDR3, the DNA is TGCGCCAGCAGAGAGGGGGCCCGCGCTTTCTTT.

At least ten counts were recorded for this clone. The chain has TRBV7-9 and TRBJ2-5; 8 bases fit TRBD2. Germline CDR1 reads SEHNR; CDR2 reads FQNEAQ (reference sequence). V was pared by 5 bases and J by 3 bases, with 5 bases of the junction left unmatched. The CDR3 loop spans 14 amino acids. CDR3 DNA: TGTGCCAGCAGCCCCAAGGGACTAGAAGAGACCCAGTACTTC. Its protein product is CASSPKGLEETQYF.

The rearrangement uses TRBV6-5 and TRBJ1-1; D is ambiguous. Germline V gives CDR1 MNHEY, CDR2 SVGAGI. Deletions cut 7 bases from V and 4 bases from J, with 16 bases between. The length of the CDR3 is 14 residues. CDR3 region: CASTRSRLITEAFF. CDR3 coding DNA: TGTGCCAGCACCCGATCGAGGCTGATCACTGAAGCTTTCTTT.

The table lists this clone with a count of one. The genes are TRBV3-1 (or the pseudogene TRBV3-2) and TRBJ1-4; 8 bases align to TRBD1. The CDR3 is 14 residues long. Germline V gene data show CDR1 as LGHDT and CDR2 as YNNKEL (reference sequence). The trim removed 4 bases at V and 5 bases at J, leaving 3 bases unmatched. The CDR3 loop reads CASSLRDRNEKLFF. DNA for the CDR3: TGTGCCAGCAGCCTTCGGGACAGGAATGAAAAACTGTTTTTT.

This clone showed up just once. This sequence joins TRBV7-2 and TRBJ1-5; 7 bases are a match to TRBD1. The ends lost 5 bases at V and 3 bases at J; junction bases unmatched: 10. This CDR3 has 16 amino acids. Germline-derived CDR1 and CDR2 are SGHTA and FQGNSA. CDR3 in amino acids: CASSPIGTAFNQPQHF. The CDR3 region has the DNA TGTGCCAGCAGCCCGATTGGGACAGCTTTCAATCAGCCCCAGCATTTT.

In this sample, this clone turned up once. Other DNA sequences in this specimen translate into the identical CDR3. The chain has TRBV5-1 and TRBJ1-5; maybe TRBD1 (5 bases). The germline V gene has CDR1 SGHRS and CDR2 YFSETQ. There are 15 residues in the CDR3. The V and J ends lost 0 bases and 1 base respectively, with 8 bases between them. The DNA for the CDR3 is TGCGCCAGCAGCTTGGCGGGGGGAAGCAATCAGCCCCAGCATTTT. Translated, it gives CASSLAGGSNQPQHF.

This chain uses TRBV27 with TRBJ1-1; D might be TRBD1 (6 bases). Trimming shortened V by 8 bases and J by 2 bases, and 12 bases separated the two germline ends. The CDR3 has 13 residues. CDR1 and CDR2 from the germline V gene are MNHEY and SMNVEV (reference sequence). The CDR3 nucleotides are TGTGCCAGCGGCCCGACAGGAAACACTGAAGCTTTCTTT. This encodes CASGPTGNTEAFF.

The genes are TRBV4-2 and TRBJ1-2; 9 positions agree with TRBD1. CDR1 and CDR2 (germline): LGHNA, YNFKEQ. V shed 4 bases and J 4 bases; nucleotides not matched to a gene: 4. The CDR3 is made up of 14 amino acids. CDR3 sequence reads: CASSPGQGSYGYTF. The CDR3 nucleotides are TGTGCCAGCAGCCCAGGACAGGGGAGCTATGGCTACACCTTC.